These 19 T cell receptor beta chains came from one sample sequenced in a study of T cell changes during pregnancy in multiple sclerosis (dated by TCRdb to the late 2010s). Library prep was done by the immunoSEQ multiplex PCR assay. TCRdb limited this immuneACCESS table to in-frame rearrangements with V and J called. A share of clones is missing; checked studies link under half to unresolved V genes, and the rest is unexplained. This sample lists about 79,000 clones; about 89% were detected once. The ten largest clones represent about 0.45% of the sample. The sequences come from CD4+ T cells from peripheral blood mononuclear cells, collected in the second trimester of pregnancy. These receptors all stem from a female donor with multiple sclerosis, enrolled in a pregnancy study.

V is TRBV19 and J is TRBJ1-6, with 10 bases lining up with TRBD1. The V gene's germline CDR1 is LNHDA and CDR2 SQIVND (reference sequence). This CDR3 contains 14 residues. J gave up 10 bases and V 5 bases, and 5 bases lay outside the gene matches. CDR3 region: CASSRDRGNSPLHF. CDR3 DNA sequence: TGTGCCAGTAGTCGGGACAGGGGAAACTCACCCCTCCACTTT.

The chain uses TRBV2 and TRBJ1-6; no clear D gene. V was shortened by 11 bases and J by 5 bases, with 13 bases between the two germline ends. CDR1 is SNHLY and CDR2 is FYNNEI in the germline V gene. CDR3 length: 13 amino acids. CDR3: CAVNRDDNSPLHF. For the CDR3, the DNA is TGTGCCGTCAACCGGGATGATAATTCACCCCTCCACTTT.

The chain employs TRBV5-1 and TRBJ1-1, with D hard to call. Per the germline V gene, CDR1 is SGHRS and CDR2 is YFSETQ. CDR3 length equals 15 residues. Trimming took off 0 bases at V and 4 bases at J, with 13 bases between the two ends. CDR3 sequence reads: CASSLAGGGSTEAFF. As DNA, the CDR3 is TGCGCCAGCAGCTTGGCGGGCGGAGGGTCCACTGAAGCTTTCTTT.

The V call is TRBV5-4, the J call TRBJ2-1; 8 positions match TRBD2. The junction had 1 base not matched to a gene; V was cut back by 2 bases and J by 3 bases. Germline assignment: CDR1 SGHNT and CDR2 YYREEE (reference sequence). The CDR3 has 14 residues. The CDR3 loop reads CASSLAGVYNEQFF. The CDR3 DNA follows: TGTGCCAGCAGCTTAGCGGGAGTCTACAATGAGCAGTTCTTC.

This sequence joins TRBV28 and TRBJ2-1, with TRBD2 matching 10 bases. Germline CDR1 and CDR2: MDHEN and SYDVKM. V dropped 4 bases and J dropped 3; count of bases not matched to a gene: 6. The CDR3 consists of 16 residues. The CDR3 spells CASSSQSSGSYNEQFF. CDR3 nucleotide sequence: TGTGCCAGCAGTTCCCAATCTAGCGGGAGCTACAATGAGCAGTTCTTC.

The rearrangement uses TRBV7-2 and TRBJ2-5; 9 nucleotides align to TRBD1. The CDR3 contains 15 residues. CDR1 is SGHTA, CDR2 FQGNSA, per germline. The ends lost 6 bases at V and 2 bases at J; junction bases unmatched: 7. In DNA form, the CDR3 reads TGTGCCAGCAGGAAACAGGGGGCAATACAAGAGACCCAGTACTTC. This translates into CASRKQGAIQETQYF.

The chain recombines TRBV7-9 with TRBJ1-6, with D perhaps TRBD1 (5 bases). V lost 5 bases to trimming and J lost 5 bases, with 13 bases between them. The CDR3 contains 15 residues. CDR1 and CDR2 from the germline V gene are SEHNR and FQNEAQ (reference sequence). The DNA for the CDR3 is TGTGCCAGCAGCCTCCAGGGTTCCAATAATTCACCCCTCCACTTT. The encoded protein is CASSLQGSNNSPLHF.

The chain links TRBV5-6 to TRBJ1-2; TRBD1 matches at 9 bases. The CDR3 length is 15 residues. CDR1 is SGHDT and CDR2 is YYEEEE in the germline V gene. J was trimmed by 5 bases and V by 4 bases; bases with no gene match: 9. CDR3 sequence (DNA): TGTGCCAGCAGCGCCCTACAGGGGGCGAAATATGGCTACACCTTC. Translation gives CASSALQGAKYGYTF.

The chain has TRBV9 and TRBJ2-5; TRBD2 matches 7 bases. Germline assignment: CDR1 SGDLS and CDR2 YYNGEE. Unmatched junction bases numbered 9, after V lost 0 bases and J lost 1 base. The length of the CDR3 is 17 residues. The CDR3 DNA sequence: TGTGCCAGCAGCGTAGATATAACGGGAGGACTCCAAGAGACCCAGTACTTC. Protein: CASSVDITGGLQETQYF.

The V and J genes are TRBV5-1 and TRBJ2-7, with 15 bases matching TRBD2. The CDR3 has 20 amino acids. Per the germline V gene, CDR1 is SGHRS and CDR2 is YFSETQ. Losses at the gene ends were 3 bases for V and 2 bases for J; bases not matched to a gene: 15. CDR3: CASSSGRGGTSGRTPYEQYF. For the CDR3, the DNA is TGCGCCAGCAGCTCTGGGAGGGGTGGGACTAGCGGGAGGACCCCCTACGAGCAGTACTTC.

This chain links TRBV9 with TRBJ2-1; TRBD2 matches 9 bases. The CDR3 contains 18 residues. V lost 1 base to trimming and J lost 4 bases; unmatched junction nucleotides: 12. Germline CDR1 is SGDLS and CDR2 is YYNGEE. The CDR3, as DNA: TGTGCCAGCAGCGTAAAAGCGGGGGGAAGGAGTGAATACAATGAGCAGTTCTTC. Its translation is CASSVKAGGRSEYNEQFF.

The gene calls are TRBV30 and TRBJ1-5; D is possibly TRBD1 (6 bases). Germline CDR1 and CDR2: GTSNPN and SVGIG (reference sequence). V lost 2 bases and J 2 bases, leaving 16 bases between the germline ends. The CDR3 totals 16 residues. The CDR3 bases are TGTGCCTGGAGTCCCAGGGGAGGGGTGGGCAATCAGCCCCAGCATTTT. Translated: CAWSPRGGVGNQPQHF.

The gene calls are TRBV7-6 and TRBJ2-7; TRBD2 is a possible D gene (6 bases). The CDR3 has 18 amino acids. V was shortened by 2 bases and J by 0 bases, with 20 bases between the two germline ends. Germline CDR1 is SGHVS and CDR2 is FNYEAQ. The CDR3 coding sequence is TGTGCCAGCAGCTTAAGCCCTTCGGGGGTCGGGCGCTCCTACGAGCAGTACTTC. It yields the protein CASSLSPSGVGRSYEQYF. The variable domain in full, completed from reference TRBV7-6 and TRBJ2-7, reads GAGVSQSPRYKVTKRGQDVALRCDPISGHVSLYWYRQALGQGPEFLTYFNYEAQQDKSGLPNDRFSAERPEGSISTLTIQRTEQRDSAMYRCASSLSPSGVGRSYEQYFGPGTRLTVT.

The V call is TRBV14, the J call TRBJ2-3; tentative D call: TRBD2 (6 bases). Germline-derived CDR1 and CDR2 are SGHDN and FVKESK. Between the trimmed V and J ends, which lost 4 bases and 6 bases, there was a span of 8 bases. The CDR3 is 12 amino acids. CDR3 sequence: CASSPLADTQYF. CDR3 nucleotide sequence: TGTGCCAGCAGCCCTCTAGCGGATACGCAGTATTTT.

This chain links TRBV29-1 with TRBJ2-5, with 13 bases matching TRBD2. Germline V lookup: CDR1 SQVTM, CDR2 ANQGSEA. This CDR3 comprises 13 residues. V shed 8 bases, J shed 5 bases, and the junction held 5 bases outside the gene matches. Here the CDR3 DNA reads TGCAGCACTACGACTAGCGGGGGGGAGACCCAGTACTTC. Translated: CSTTTSGGETQYF.

J is TRBJ1-1 and V is TRBV5-1; 7 bases agree with TRBD1. This CDR3 is built from 14 residues. The junction had 5 bases not matched to a gene; V was cut back by 5 bases and J by 1 base. The germline V gene has CDR1 SGHRS and CDR2 YFSETQ. The CDR3 is CASRPGQQNTEAFF. For the CDR3, the DNA is TGCGCCAGCAGGCCGGGACAGCAGAACACTGAAGCTTTCTTT. The variable domain in full, completed from reference TRBV5-1 and TRBJ1-1, reads KAGVTQTPRYLIKTRGQQVTLSCSPISGHRSVSWYQQTPGQGLQFLFEYFSETQRNKGNFPGRFSGRQFSNSRSEMNVSTLELGDSALYLCASRPGQQNTEAFFGQGTRLTVV.

Concerning this clone itself: The junction departs from the called germline gene at one end, perhaps through a read error. The V gene is TRBV13, the J gene TRBJ2-2; the D gene is possibly TRBD2 (5 bases). The V gene's germline CDR1 is PRHDT and CDR2 FYEKMQ (reference sequence). The CDR3 totals 14 residues. CDR3 residues: CASSLVPGTGELFF. The CDR3, as DNA: TGTGCCAGCAGTTTAGTGCCGGGGACCGGGGAGCTGTTTTTT.

This chain uses TRBV5-1 with TRBJ2-7, with 7 bases fitting TRBD2. There are 14 residues in the CDR3. Trimming cost V 0 bases and J 5 bases; bases outside gene matches: 5. Germline V gene lookup returns CDR1 SGHRS and CDR2 YFSETQ. CDR3 in DNA: TGCGCCAGCAGCTTGGGTGGGAGGGTAGACGAGCAGTACTTC. This gives the protein CASSLGGRVDEQYF.

The chain uses TRBV28 and TRBJ1-2, with TRBD1 identical over 8 bases. V lost 5 bases, J lost 2 bases, and 1 base stayed unmatched. Germline CDR1 is MDHEN and CDR2 is SYDVKM. CDR3 length: 13 residues. The CDR3 sequence: CASSPGGNYGYTF. CDR3 in DNA: TGTGCCAGCAGTCCAGGGGGCAACTATGGCTACACCTTC.